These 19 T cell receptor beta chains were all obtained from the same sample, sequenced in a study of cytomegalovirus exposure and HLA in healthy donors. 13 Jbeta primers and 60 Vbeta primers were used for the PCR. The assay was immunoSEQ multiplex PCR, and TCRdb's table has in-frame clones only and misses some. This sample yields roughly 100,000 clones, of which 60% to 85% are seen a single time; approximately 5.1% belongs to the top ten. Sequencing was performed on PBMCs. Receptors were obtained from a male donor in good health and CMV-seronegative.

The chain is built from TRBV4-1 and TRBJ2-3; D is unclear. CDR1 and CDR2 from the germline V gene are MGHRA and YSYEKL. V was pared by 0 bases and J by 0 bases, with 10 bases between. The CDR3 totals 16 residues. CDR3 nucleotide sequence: TGCGCCAGCAGCCAAGATCCCCCCGGGAGCACAGATACGCAGTATTTT. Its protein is CASSQDPPGSTDTQYF.

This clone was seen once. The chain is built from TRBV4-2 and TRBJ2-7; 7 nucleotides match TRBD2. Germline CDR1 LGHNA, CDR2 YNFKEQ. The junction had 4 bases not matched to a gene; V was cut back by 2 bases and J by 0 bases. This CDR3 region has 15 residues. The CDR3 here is CASSQSGVSSYEQYF. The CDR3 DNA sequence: TGTGCCAGCAGCCAAAGCGGGGTTAGCTCCTACGAGCAGTACTTC.

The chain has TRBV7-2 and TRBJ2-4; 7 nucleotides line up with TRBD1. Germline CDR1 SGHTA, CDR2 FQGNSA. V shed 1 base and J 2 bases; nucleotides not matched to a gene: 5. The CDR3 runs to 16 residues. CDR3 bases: TGTGCCAGCAGCTTAGGTGGGACAGCTACCAAAAACATTCAGTACTTC. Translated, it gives CASSLGGTATKNIQYF.

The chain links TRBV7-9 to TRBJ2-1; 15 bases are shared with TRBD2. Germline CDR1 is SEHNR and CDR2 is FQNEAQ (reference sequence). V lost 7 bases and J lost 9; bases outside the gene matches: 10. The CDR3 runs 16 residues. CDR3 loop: CASNNPGLAGGGEQFF. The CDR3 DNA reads TGTGCCAGCAACAACCCGGGACTAGCGGGAGGCGGTGAGCAGTTCTTC.

The CDR3 DNA reads as TGTGCCAGCAGCCCAGGAGGCTACAGGGAAACAGATACGCAGTATTTT. Amino acid sequence: CASSPGGYRETDTQYF. The chain joins TRBV7-2 to TRBJ2-3, with D tentatively TRBD1 (6 bases). CDR3 size: 16 residues. In germline, CDR1 is SGHTA, CDR2 FQGNSA. Deletions cut 5 bases from V and 3 bases from J, with 18 bases between.

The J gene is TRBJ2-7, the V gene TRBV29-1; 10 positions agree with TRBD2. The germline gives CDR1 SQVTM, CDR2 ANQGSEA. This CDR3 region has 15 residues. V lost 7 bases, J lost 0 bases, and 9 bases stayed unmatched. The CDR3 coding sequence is TGCAGCGCCTCGCTAGCGGGGGCAAGCTCCTACGAGCAGTACTTC. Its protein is CSASLAGASSYEQYF.

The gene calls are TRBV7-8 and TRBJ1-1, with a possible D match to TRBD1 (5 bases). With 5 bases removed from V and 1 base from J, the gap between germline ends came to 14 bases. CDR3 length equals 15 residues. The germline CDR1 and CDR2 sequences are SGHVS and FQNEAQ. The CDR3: CASSPLGGGNTEAFF. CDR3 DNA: TGTGCCAGCAGCCCCCTTGGGGGGGGGAACACTGAAGCTTTCTTT.

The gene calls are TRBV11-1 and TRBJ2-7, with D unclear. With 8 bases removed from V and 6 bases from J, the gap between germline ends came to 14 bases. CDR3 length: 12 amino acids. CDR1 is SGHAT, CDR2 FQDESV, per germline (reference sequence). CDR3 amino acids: CASAPGLGEQYF. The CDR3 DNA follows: TGTGCCAGCGCCCCAGGTCTCGGCGAGCAGTACTTC.

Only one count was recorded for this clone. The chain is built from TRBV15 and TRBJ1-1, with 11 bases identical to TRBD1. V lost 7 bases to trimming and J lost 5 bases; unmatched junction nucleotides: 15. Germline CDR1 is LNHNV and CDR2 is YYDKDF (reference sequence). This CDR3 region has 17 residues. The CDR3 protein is CATTPGGDRGFGTEAFF. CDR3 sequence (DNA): TGTGCCACCACCCCTGGAGGGGACAGGGGGTTCGGGACTGAAGCTTTCTTT.

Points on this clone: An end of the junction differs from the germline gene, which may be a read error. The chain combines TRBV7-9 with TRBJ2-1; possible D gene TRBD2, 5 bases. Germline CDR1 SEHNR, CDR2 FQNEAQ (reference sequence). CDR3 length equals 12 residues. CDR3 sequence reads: CSSSLARPLQFF. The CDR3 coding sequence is TGTTCCAGCAGCTTAGCGCGGCCTCTGCAGTTCTTC.

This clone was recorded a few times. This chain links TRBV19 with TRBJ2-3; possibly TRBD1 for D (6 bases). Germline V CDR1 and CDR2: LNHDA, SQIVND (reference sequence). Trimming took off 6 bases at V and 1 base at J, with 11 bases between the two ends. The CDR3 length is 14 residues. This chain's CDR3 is CASRATGRTDTQYF. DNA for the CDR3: TGTGCCAGTAGGGCGACAGGCCGCACAGATACGCAGTATTTT. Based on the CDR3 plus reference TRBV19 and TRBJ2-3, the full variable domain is DGGITQSPKYLFRKEGQNVTLSCEQNLNHDAMYWYRQDPGQGLRLIYYSQIVNDFQKGDIAEGYSVSREKKESFPLTVTSAQKNPTAFYLCASRATGRTDTQYFGPGTRLTVL.

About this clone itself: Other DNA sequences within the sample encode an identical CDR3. The CDR3 loop reads CASSVGLAGVGDTQYF. The CDR3 region has the DNA TGTGCCAGCAGCGTAGGACTAGCGGGAGTAGGAGATACGCAGTATTTT. The rearrangement joins TRBV9 to TRBJ2-3; 12 bases are shared with TRBD2. The CDR3 has 16 amino acids. After removal of 0 bases from V and 5 bases from J, the junction contained 4 bases not matched to a gene. Per the germline V gene, CDR1 is SGDLS and CDR2 is YYNGEE.

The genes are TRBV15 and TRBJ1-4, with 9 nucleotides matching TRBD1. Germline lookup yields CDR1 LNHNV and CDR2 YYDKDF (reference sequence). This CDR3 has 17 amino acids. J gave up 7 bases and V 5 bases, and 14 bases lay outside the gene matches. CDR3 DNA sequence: TGTGCCACCAGCTCAAATAGAGCGGGACAGGGCTCTGAAAAACTGTTTTTT. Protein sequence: CATSSNRAGQGSEKLFF.

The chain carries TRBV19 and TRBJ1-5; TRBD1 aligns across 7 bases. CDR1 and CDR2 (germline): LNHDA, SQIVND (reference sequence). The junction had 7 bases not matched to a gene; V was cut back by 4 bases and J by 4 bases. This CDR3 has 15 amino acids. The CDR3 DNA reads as TGTGCCAGTAGTACCCGGGACAGCACAAATCAGCCCCAGCATTTT. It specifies CASSTRDSTNQPQHF. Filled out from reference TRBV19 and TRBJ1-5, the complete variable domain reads DGGITQSPKYLFRKEGQNVTLSCEQNLNHDAMYWYRQDPGQGLRLIYYSQIVNDFQKGDIAEGYSVSREKKESFPLTVTSAQKNPTAFYLCASSTRDSTNQPQHFGDGTRLSIL.

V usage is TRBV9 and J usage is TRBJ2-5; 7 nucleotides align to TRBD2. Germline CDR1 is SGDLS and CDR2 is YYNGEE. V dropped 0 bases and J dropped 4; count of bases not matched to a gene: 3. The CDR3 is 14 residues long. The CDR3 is CASSVEPSGETQYF. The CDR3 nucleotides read TGTGCCAGCAGCGTAGAACCTAGCGGAGAGACCCAGTACTTC.

The CDR3 loop is CAIAGGAYNEQFF. The DNA of the CDR3 is TGTGCCATCGCGGGAGGGGCTTACAATGAGCAGTTCTTC. This chain uses TRBV10-3 with TRBJ2-1; 9 bases are shared with TRBD2. This CDR3 is built from 13 residues. Looked up from germline, CDR1 is ENHRY and CDR2 is SYGVKD. The V segment lost 8 bases and the J segment 4 bases; nucleotides outside the gene matches: 3.

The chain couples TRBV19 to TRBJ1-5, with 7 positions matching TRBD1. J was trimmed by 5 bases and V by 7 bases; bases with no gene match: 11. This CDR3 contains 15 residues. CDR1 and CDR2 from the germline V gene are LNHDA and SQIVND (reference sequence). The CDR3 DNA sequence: TGTGCCAGTACGCCGATGGACAGGCCCTATCAGCCCCAGCATTTT. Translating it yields CASTPMDRPYQPQHF.

The CDR3 reads CASSHRVLVNEQFF. DNA of the CDR3: TGTGCCAGCAGCCATCGGGTTCTCGTCAATGAGCAGTTCTTC. This sequence joins TRBV5-4 and TRBJ2-1; D remains ambiguous. Trimming removed 4 bases from V and 6 bases from J, with 14 bases in between. This CDR3 is built from 14 residues. The V gene's germline CDR1 is SGHNT and CDR2 YYREEE (reference sequence). The entire variable domain, with the rest obtained from reference TRBV5-4 and TRBJ2-1, is as follows: ETGVTQSPTHLIKTRGQQVTLRCSSQSGHNTVSWYQQALGQGPQFIFQYYREEENGRGNFPPRFSGLQFPNYSSELNVNALELDDSALYLCASSHRVLVNEQFFGPGTRLTVL.

CDR3 nucleotides: TGTGCCAGCAGCTTGGGTATAGTGGACAGGTCTACCGAAAAACTGTTTTTT. It specifies CASSLGIVDRSTEKLFF. V is TRBV5-5 and J is TRBJ1-4, with TRBD1 matching 7 bases. The CDR3 contains 17 residues. The trim removed 0 bases at V and 8 bases at J, leaving 13 bases unmatched. Germline V gene lookup returns CDR1 SGHKS and CDR2 YYEKEE (reference sequence).